This T cell receptor beta chain stems from a study of Graves' ophthalmopathy and Graves' hyperthyroidism. This clonotype was counted at least ten times. The J segment lost 6 bases and the V segment lost 6 bases, leaving 11 bases of the junction unmatched. The V gene's germline CDR1 is LNHDA and CDR2 SQIVND (reference sequence). The CDR3 extends over 16 amino acids. The authors amplified TCR beta CDR3 regions, and they did so from RNA transcripts for repertoire sequencing. The workflow started with a first-round RT-PCR run with HTBI primers and then moved on to a second-round multiplex PCR. TCRdb re-called the multiplex PCR reads with MiXCR, one entry per CDR3 protein. The profile covers 350,000 or so distinct CDR3 sequences, with under 20% appearing a single time and 9% to 15% taken by the ten largest.

Sequencing used peripheral blood. The receptor's source is an adult man with Graves' ophthalmopathy. The J gene is TRBJ2-2, the V gene TRBV19, with 9 bases matching TRBD1. DNA for the CDR3: TGTGCCAGTAGGTTGATTCCGGGACAGGGCTCCGGGGAGCTGTTTTTT. Translated: CASRLIPGQGSGELFF.